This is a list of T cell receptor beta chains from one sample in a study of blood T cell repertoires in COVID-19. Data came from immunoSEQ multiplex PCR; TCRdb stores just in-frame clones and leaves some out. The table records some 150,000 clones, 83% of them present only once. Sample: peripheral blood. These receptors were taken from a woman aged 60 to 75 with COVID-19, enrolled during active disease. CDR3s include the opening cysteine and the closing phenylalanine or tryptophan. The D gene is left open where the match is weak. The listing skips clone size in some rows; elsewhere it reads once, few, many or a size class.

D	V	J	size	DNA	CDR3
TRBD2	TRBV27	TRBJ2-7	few	TGTGCCAGCAGTATAGCGGGAGGTCAATACGAGCAGTACTTC	CASSIAGGQYEQYF
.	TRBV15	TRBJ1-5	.	TGTGCCACCAGCAGGGAGTATGGCAATCAGCCCCAGCATTTT	CATSREYGNQPQHF
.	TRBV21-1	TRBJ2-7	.	TGTGCCAGCAGCAACTGGCTCCATTTTTACGAGCAGTACTTC	CASSNWLHFYEQYF
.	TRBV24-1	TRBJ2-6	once	TGTGCCACCAGTGACCCCTCAGGGGCTGAGGCCAACGTCCTGACTTTC	CATSDPSGAEANVLTF
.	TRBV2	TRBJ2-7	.	TGTTCCACCCGTGGTGGCAGGGGATCCTCCTACGAGCAGTACTTC	CSTRGGRGSSYEQYF
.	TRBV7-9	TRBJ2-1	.	TGTGCCAGCAGCGAGGGTATAGGGACTTACAATGAGCAGTTCTTC	CASSEGIGTYNEQFF
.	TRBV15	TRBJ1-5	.	TGTGCCACCAGCAGTTTAGTCCAGCCCCAGCATTTT	CATSSLVQPQHF
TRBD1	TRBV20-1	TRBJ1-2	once	TGCAGTGCTAGCAGGGGGCCTGGCTACACCTTC	CSASRGPGYTF
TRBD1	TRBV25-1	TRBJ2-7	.	TGTGCCGTTCAGGGGGCCTACGAGCAGTACTTC	CAVQGAYEQYF
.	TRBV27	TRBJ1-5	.	TGTGCCAGCAGTTTTTCCAGGGGTCAGCCCCAGCATTTT	CASSFSRGQPQHF
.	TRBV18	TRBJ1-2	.	TGTGCCAGCTCACCTGACAGTACCAACTATGGCTACACCTTC	CASSPDSTNYGYTF
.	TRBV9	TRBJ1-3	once	TGTGCCAACCCGCGTATAGCGGGGCGACTTGGAAACACCATATATTTT	CANPRIAGRLGNTIYF
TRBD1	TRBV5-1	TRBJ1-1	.	TGCGCCAGCAGCGGAAACAGGGGCCCGGGGACTGAAGCTTTCTTT	CASSGNRGPGTEAFF
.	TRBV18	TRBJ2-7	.	TGTGCCAGCTCACCACGTCATAGGACAAACTACGAGCAGTACTTC	CASSPRHRTNYEQYF
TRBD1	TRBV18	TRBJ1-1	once	TGTGCCAGCTCCTCCTACGACAGGGGTACTGAAGCTTTCTTT	CASSSYDRGTEAFF
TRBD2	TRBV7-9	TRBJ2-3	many	TGTGCCAGCTTAGCGGGGGGCAGCACAGATACGCAGTATTTT	CASLAGGSTDTQYF
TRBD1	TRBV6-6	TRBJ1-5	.	TGTGCCAGCATCCTGACAGGGGGAAAGGGGCCTCAGCCCCAGCATTTT	CASILTGGKGPQPQHF
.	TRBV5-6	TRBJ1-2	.	TGTGCCAGCAGCTTGTGGGGAACAGGGAAGCATGCCTATGGCTACACCTTC	CASSLWGTGKHAYGYTF
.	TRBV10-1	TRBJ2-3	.	TGCGCCAGCAGTGAGGCGGGGCCCACGGATACGCAGTATTTT	CASSEAGPTDTQYF
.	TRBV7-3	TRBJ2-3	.	TGTGCCAGCAGCCCACTAGGAGGACCGGCGGATACGCAGTATTTT	CASSPLGGPADTQYF
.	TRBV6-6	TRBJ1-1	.	TGTGCCAGCACCGGACACTTGAACACTGAAGCTTTCTTT	CASTGHLNTEAFF
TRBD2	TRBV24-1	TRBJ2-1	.	TGTGCCACCAGTGATTCTATAGCGGGAGGGAATGAGCAGTTCTTC	CATSDSIAGGNEQFF
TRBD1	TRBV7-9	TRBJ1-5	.	TGTGCCAGCAGCTTAGAACAGGGGGGCAATCAGCCCCAGCATTTT	CASSLEQGGNQPQHF
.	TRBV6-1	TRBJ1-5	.	TGTGCCAGCAGTGAGGGGCTATTCAATCAGCCCCAGCATTTT	CASSEGLFNQPQHF
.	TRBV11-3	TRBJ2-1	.	TGTGCCAGCAGCTGGTCTACCGGGTCCCTAAATGAGCAGTTCTTC	CASSWSTGSLNEQFF
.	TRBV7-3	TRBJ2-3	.	TGTGCCAGCAGCTTAAGCCTAAGTAGAAGGGGCCGGGGCACAGATACGCAGTATTTT	CASSLSLSRRGRGTDTQYF
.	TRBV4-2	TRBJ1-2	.	TGTGCCAGCAGCCAAGGGGTTGGAAGCGACTATGGCTACACCTTC	CASSQGVGSDYGYTF
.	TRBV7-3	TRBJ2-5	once	TGTGCCAGCAGCCCCGGACAAGGCGAGTGGACCCAGTACTTC	CASSPGQGEWTQYF
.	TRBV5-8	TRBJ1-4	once	TGTGCCAGCAGCTTGTCAAGGGGGGGATTTAATGAAAAACTGTTTTTT	CASSLSRGGFNEKLFF
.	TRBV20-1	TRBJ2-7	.	TGCAGTGCCATCCTAGGCGTTGAACAGTACTTC	CSAILGVEQYF
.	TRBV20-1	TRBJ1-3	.	TGCAGTGCTAGTTCACTCCGCTCTGGAAACACCATATATTTT	CSASSLRSGNTIYF
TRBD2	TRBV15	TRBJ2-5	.	TGTGCCACCAGCAGAACGGTAGCGGGACAAGAGACCCAGTACTTC	CATSRTVAGQETQYF
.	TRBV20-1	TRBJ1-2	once	TGCAGTGCTCAGACGGAGTATGGCTACACCTTC	CSAQTEYGYTF
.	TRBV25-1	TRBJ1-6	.	TGTGCCAGCCAACAGACGAGCTCCTATAATTCACCCCTCCACTTT	CASQQTSSYNSPLHF
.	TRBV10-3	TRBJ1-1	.	TGTGCCATCAGTTTTAATGGACAGATGAACACTGAAGCTTTCTTT	CAISFNGQMNTEAFF
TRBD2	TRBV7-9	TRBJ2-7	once	TGTGCCAGCAGCTTCGCCCGGGACCGGGGGGCCTACGAGCAGTACTTC	CASSFARDRGAYEQYF
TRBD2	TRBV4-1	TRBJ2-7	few	TGCGCCAGCAGCCAAGATCAGACTAGCGTTTCCTACGAGCAGTACTTC	CASSQDQTSVSYEQYF
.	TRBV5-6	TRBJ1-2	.	TGTGCCAGCAGCCCCGGACACCACTATGGCTACACCTTC	CASSPGHHYGYTF
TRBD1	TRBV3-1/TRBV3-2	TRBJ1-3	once	TGTGCCAGCAGCCTCTCCGGGACAGGGACCGGAAACACCATATATTTT	CASSLSGTGTGNTIYF
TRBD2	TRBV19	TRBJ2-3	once	TGTGCCAGTTCCCCATTAACGGGACTATCAGATACGCAGTATTTT	CASSPLTGLSDTQYF
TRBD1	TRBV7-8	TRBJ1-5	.	TGTGCCAGCAGCTTAACAGGGGGCGGGGGCAATCAGCCCCAGCATTTT	CASSLTGGGGNQPQHF
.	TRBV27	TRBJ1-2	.	TGTGCCAGCAGTGAAACAGGGTTGAACTATGGCTACACCTTC	CASSETGLNYGYTF
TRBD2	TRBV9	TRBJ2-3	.	TGTGCCAGCAGCGTAGCTTCCGGGACTAATACAGATACGCAGTATTTT	CASSVASGTNTDTQYF
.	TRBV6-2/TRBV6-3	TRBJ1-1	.	TGTGCCAGCAGTTATGAGGGCTCCCTTTCGGCTTTCTTT	CASSYEGSLSAFF
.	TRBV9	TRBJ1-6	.	TGTGCCAGCAGCGTAGGGACCTCCGAGGGTTCACCCCTCCACTTT	CASSVGTSEGSPLHF
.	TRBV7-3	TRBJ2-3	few	TGTGCCAGCAGCCCCGGGGGGCCGGGAGCGGATACGCAGTATTTT	CASSPGGPGADTQYF
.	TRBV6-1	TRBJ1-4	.	TGTGCCAGCAGTGTAGCAGGGGAGGTTGAAAAACTGTTTTTT	CASSVAGEVEKLFF
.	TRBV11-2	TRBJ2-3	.	TGTGCCAGCAGCCTACTGGCCGGGGAAGATACGCAGTATTTT	CASSLLAGEDTQYF
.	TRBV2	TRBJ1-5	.	TGTGCCAGCAACAGGGATGCTCAGCCCCAGCATTTT	CASNRDAQPQHF
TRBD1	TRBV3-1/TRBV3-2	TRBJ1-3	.	TGTGCCAGCAGTCGGGACAGGGGCTCTGGAAACACCATATATTTT	CASSRDRGSGNTIYF
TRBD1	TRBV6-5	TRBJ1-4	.	TGTGCCAGCAGGACGGGCGGGACAGGGCCTGAAAAACTGTTTTTT	CASRTGGTGPEKLFF
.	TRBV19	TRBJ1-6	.	TGTGCCAGTAGTATATCGTACAGGGATAATTCACCCCTCCACTTT	CASSISYRDNSPLHF
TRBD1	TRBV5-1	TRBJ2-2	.	TGCGCCAGCAGCCCGGACAGGGCAACCACCGGGGAGCTGTTTTTT	CASSPDRATTGELFF
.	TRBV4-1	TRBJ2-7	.	TGCGCCAGCAGCCATGGGACTGCTTACGAGCAGTACTTC	CASSHGTAYEQYF
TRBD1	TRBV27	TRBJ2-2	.	TGTGCCAGCACTCGGACAGGGAACACCGGGGAGCTGTTTTTT	CASTRTGNTGELFF